This TCR beta chain was observed in a study of CD8 T cells in Susac syndrome. TCR beta from blood CD8+ and CD4+ T cells was sequenced. Multiple sclerosis controls were treatment-naive patients with stable or active relapsing-remitting disease. The authors negatively isolated CD8+ and CD4+ T cells and FACS-enriched TEMRA cells. Random hexamers served to reverse transcribe about 0.5 to 1 ug RNA. Amplification of TCR beta CDR3 by immunoSEQ multiplex PCR spanned 54 Vbeta and 13 Jbeta. TCRdb recomputed calls from the immunoSEQ multiplex PCR reads with MiXCR, one row per CDR3 protein. The sample lists fewer than 150,000 distinct CDR3 sequences; roughly 89% were seen once. The CDR3 runs to 13 residues. Germline assignment: CDR1 LNHDA and CDR2 SQIVND (reference sequence). Deletions cut 7 bases from V and 4 bases from J, with 13 bases between.

Sequencing input: CD8+ T cells from PBMCs. The chain couples TRBV19 to TRBJ2-5; a possible D gene is TRBD1 (5 bases). The source of this sequence is a human donor with multiple sclerosis. The CDR3 loop reads CASNRDRGETQYF. For the CDR3, the DNA is TGTGCCAGTAATAGAGACAGAGGAGAGACCCAGTACTTC.